This entry features one T cell receptor beta chain sequence. The protocol was immunoSEQ multiplex PCR, while the TCRdb copy is restricted to in-frame clones and leaves out a portion. The table shows over 250,000 clones, with roughly 86% occurring only once. The data originate from a study of blood T cell repertoires in COVID-19. Study details: Material from acute and convalescent COVID-19 was sourced from the United States, Italy and Spain.

In terms of age and location, participants ranged from about 18 to 89 years and lived in approximately 26 US areas. Cohort assignment relied on participant-reported clinical history. The source is a woman aged 18-29 years who had recovered from COVID-19. Sequencing was performed on PBMCs or T cells enriched from blood (not recorded which).

The CDR3 DNA reads as TGTGCCAGCTCACCAACAGGGGCGAGGGAGACCCAGTACTTC. Translation: CASSPTGARETQYF. This chain joins TRBV18 and TRBJ2-5; 7 bases fit TRBD1. The junction had 5 bases not matched to a gene; V was cut back by 2 bases and J by 5 bases. CDR1 and CDR2 (germline): KGHSH, LQKENI. The CDR3 extends over 14 amino acids.